The T cell receptor beta chain under discussion was sequenced for a study of blood T cell repertoires in COVID-19. For the study at large: Acute-phase and convalescent COVID-19 samples originated in the United States, Italy and Spain. PBMCs, B-cell-depleted T cells, or T cells were the source of the cDNA or gDNA that made up the material.

The CDR3 extends over 19 amino acids. With 2 bases clipped from V and 5 bases from J, the junction kept 13 bases outside the gene matches. Looked up from germline, CDR1 is LGHDT and CDR2 is YNNKEL (reference sequence). Source study methods: Estimates of nucleated cell counts were drawn from the amplification of reference gene primers. Profiled with immunoSEQ multiplex PCR; TCRdb holds only in-frame clones, not every one. Clone size and V and J calls were adopted from that table, with D and trimming inferred from the DNA. This table has around 220,000 clones, approximately 86% appearing once. What was sequenced was peripheral blood. This chain uses TRBV3-1 (or the pseudogene TRBV3-2) with TRBJ2-2; 11 nucleotides agree with TRBD2. The receptor comes from a woman older than 75 with active or convalescent COVID-19. In nucleotides, the CDR3 is TGTGCCAGCAGCCAAAGGTCTAGCGGGGGGTCAAGAAGGACCGGGGAGCTGTTTTTT. Translating gives CASSQRSSGGSRRTGELFF.